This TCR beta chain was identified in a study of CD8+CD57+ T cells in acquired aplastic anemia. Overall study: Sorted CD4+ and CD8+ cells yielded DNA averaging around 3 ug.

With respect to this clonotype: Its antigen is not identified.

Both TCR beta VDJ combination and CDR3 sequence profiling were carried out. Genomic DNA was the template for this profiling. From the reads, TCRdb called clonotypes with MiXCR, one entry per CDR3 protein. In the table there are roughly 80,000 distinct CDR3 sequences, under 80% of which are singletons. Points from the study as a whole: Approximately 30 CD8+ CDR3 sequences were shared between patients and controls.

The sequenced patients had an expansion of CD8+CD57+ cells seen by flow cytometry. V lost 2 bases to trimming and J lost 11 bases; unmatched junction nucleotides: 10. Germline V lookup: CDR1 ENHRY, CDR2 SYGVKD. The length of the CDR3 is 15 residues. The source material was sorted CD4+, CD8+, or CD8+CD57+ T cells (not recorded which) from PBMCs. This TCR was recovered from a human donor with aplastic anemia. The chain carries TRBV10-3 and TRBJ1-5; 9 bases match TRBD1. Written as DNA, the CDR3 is TGTGCCATCAGTGAGGGAACAGGGGGCAGCGAGACCCAGCATTTT. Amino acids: CAISEGTGGSETQHF.